This entry lists 10 T cell receptor beta chains sequenced from one sample in a study of graft-versus-host responses after intestinal transplantation. Measured with immunoSEQ multiplex PCR; TCRdb has only the in-frame clones, and not every one. The sample contains 20,000 or so clones, 86% of which appear only once. The sample here was bone marrow, taken about 130 days after transplant. These receptors were obtained from a human patient who received an intestinal transplant, so some T cells may come from the graft donor.

This chain links TRBV6-5 with TRBJ1-2, with D hard to call. The germline V and J ends were trimmed by 7 bases and 8 bases, with 23 bases remaining between them. The CDR3 is 15 amino acids. Germline V gene lookup returns CDR1 MNHEY and CDR2 SVGAGI. In DNA, the CDR3 is TGTGCCAGCACCGAATCCCGACGCGGGCTGAGGGGCTACACCTTC. Translated, it gives CASTESRRGLRGYTF.

The chain combines TRBV5-1 with TRBJ2-7; D not certain. Germline CDR1 SGHRS, CDR2 YFSETQ. V was shortened by 3 bases and J by 7 bases, with 14 bases between the two germline ends. CDR3 length: 13 amino acids. The chain's CDR3 is CASSSPPRGEQYF. Here the CDR3 DNA reads TGCGCCAGCAGCTCACCTCCCCGTGGGGAGCAGTACTTC.

V is TRBV4-1 and J is TRBJ1-5; D call uncertain. Germline loops: CDR1 MGHRA, CDR2 YSYEKL. Trimming stripped 0 bases from V and 4 bases from J, with 13 bases between. This CDR3 contains 16 residues. CDR3 DNA sequence: TGCGCCAGCAGCCAAGATGGGGTGTGGAGGAATCAGCCCCAGCATTTT. This sequence encodes CASSQDGVWRNQPQHF.

The chain employs TRBV28 and TRBJ2-1; D may be TRBD2 (7 bases). The CDR3 is 15 amino acids. Trimming removed 6 bases at V and 6 bases at J, with 18 bases between. The germline V gene has CDR1 MDHEN and CDR2 SYDVKM. The CDR3 nucleotides read TGTGCCAGCAGGCGCCGGGGGGCTTTGATCAATGAGCAGTTCTTC. Encoded protein: CASRRRGALINEQFF.

The chain employs TRBV7-6 and TRBJ2-1; 8 nucleotides match TRBD2. The CDR3 runs to 15 residues. CDR1 is SGHVS, CDR2 FNYEAQ, per germline. The V and J ends lost 1 base and 5 bases, in that order; junction bases with no gene match: 4. The CDR3 sequence: CASSLGTSWNNEQFF. The CDR3 DNA is TGTGCCAGCAGCTTAGGGACTAGCTGGAACAATGAGCAGTTCTTC. Using reference TRBV7-6 and TRBJ2-1 for the parts outside the CDR3, the full variable domain is GAGVSQSPRYKVTKRGQDVALRCDPISGHVSLYWYRQALGQGPEFLTYFNYEAQQDKSGLPNDRFSAERPEGSISTLTIQRTEQRDSAMYRCASSLGTSWNNEQFFGPGTRLTVL.

As concerns this clone: The junction does not match germline at one end; this may be a read error. This chain connects TRBV7-7 to TRBJ1-6; 9 nucleotides line up with TRBD1. Germline CDR1 is SSHAT and CDR2 is FNYEAQ (reference sequence). The CDR3 covers 15 residues. The CDR3 is CASSPGQGPNSPLHF. CDR3 coding DNA: TGTGCTAGCAGCCCTGGACAGGGGCCGAATTCACCCCTCCACTTT. Complete variable domain (other parts from reference TRBV7-7 and TRBJ1-6): GAGVSQSPRYKVTKRGQDVTLRCDPISSHATLYWYQQALGQGPEFLTYFNYEAQPDKSGLPSDRFSAERPEGSISTLTIQRTEQRDSAMYRCASSPGQGPNSPLHFGNGTRLTVT.

The genes are TRBV7-8 and TRBJ2-1, with D uncertain. The CDR3 consists of 15 residues. Germline values: CDR1 SGHVS, CDR2 FQNEAQ. V was trimmed by 2 bases and J by 4 bases, leaving 12 bases between them. The CDR3 here is CASSLYNGPYNEQFF. The CDR3 nucleotides read TGTGCCAGCAGCTTATATAACGGGCCGTACAATGAGCAGTTCTTC.

This chain uses TRBV30 with TRBJ1-5; 8 nucleotides align to TRBD1. The V segment lost 1 base and the J segment 6 bases; nucleotides outside the gene matches: 5. Germline V gives CDR1 GTSNPN, CDR2 SVGIG (reference sequence). This CDR3 comprises 14 residues. Written as DNA, the CDR3 is TGTGCCTGGAGTGACGGACAGGGCGGTCAGCCCCAGCATTTT. It translates to CAWSDGQGGQPQHF.

J is TRBJ2-1 and V is TRBV7-3, with TRBD2 identical over 13 bases. The CDR3 is 17 amino acids. Germline assignment: CDR1 SGHTA and CDR2 FQGTGA. Trimming cost V 5 bases and J 7 bases; bases outside gene matches: 11. The CDR3 DNA is TGTGCCAGCAGCCTGTATCGACTAGCGGGAGGAGGGAATGAGCAGTTCTTC. Amino acids: CASSLYRLAGGGNEQFF.

The V and J genes are TRBV6-5 and TRBJ1-5; 9 bases map to TRBD1. The CDR3 has 15 amino acids. V lost 6 bases, J lost 4 bases, and 7 bases stayed unmatched. The germline V gene encodes CDR1 MNHEY and CDR2 SVGAGI. This CDR3 is CASRPWTGANQPQHF. As DNA, the CDR3 is TGTGCCAGCAGACCTTGGACAGGGGCTAATCAGCCCCAGCATTTT.